A selection of T cell receptor beta chains follows, all from one sample in a study of tumor-infiltrating lymphocytes in oesophageal squamous cell carcinoma. TCRdb reprocessed the PCR reads via MiXCR and lists one record per CDR3 protein. The sample includes some 2,500 distinct CDR3 sequences, more than 12% seen only once; the top ten take about 27%. The sample consisted of esophageal tumor tissue. The receptors shown here come from a male donor with esophageal squamous cell carcinoma. CDR3s include the opening cysteine and the closing phenylalanine or tryptophan. D genes are given only for firm matches. Size values are once, few and many counts, or a class for expanded clones, and some rows have none.

clone_size: large; v_call: TRBV7-2; j_call: TRBJ2-1; d_call: TRBD2; cdr3_aa: CASSLDGGANEQFF; cdr3_nt: TGTGCCAGCAGCTTAGACGGGGGGGCCAATGAGCAGTTCTTC
clone_size: many; v_call: TRBV18; j_call: TRBJ1-2; d_call: .; cdr3_aa: CASSQQNYGYTF; cdr3_nt: TGTGCCAGCTCACAACAAAACTATGGCTACACCTTC
clone_size: few; v_call: TRBV19; j_call: TRBJ2-7; d_call: .; cdr3_aa: CASIYEGSPGLNAYEQYF; cdr3_nt: TGTGCCAGTATTTATGAGGGGTCGCCAGGACTCAATGCCTACGAGCAGTACTTC
clone_size: many; v_call: TRBV10-3; j_call: TRBJ2-7; d_call: TRBD1; cdr3_aa: CAIRPGQGVEQYF; cdr3_nt: TGTGCCATCCGTCCGGGACAGGGTGTCGAGCAGTACTTC
clone_size: large; v_call: TRBV7-6; j_call: TRBJ2-3; d_call: .; cdr3_aa: CASSPIRGYTQYF; cdr3_nt: TGTGCCAGCAGCCCCATTAGGGGATATACGCAGTATTTT
clone_size: medium-sized; v_call: TRBV11-2; j_call: TRBJ2-3; d_call: TRBD2; cdr3_aa: CASRAGGGDTQYF; cdr3_nt: TGTGCCAGCCGAGCGGGGGGCGGGGATACGCAGTATTTT
clone_size: few; v_call: TRBV5-5; j_call: TRBJ1-3; d_call: .; cdr3_aa: CASSLGVGGNTIYF; cdr3_nt: TGTGCCAGCAGCTTGGGGGTTGGTGGTAACACCATATATTTT
clone_size: medium-sized; v_call: TRBV6-1; j_call: TRBJ1-2; d_call: .; cdr3_aa: CASSEVGSGYTF; cdr3_nt: TGTGCCAGCAGTGAAGTGGGGAGCGGCTACACCTTC
clone_size: few; v_call: TRBV9; j_call: TRBJ2-1; d_call: TRBD1; cdr3_aa: CASSVASPGTVGSYNEQFF; cdr3_nt: TGTGCCAGCAGCGTAGCCAGTCCCGGGACAGTGGGCTCCTACAATGAGCAGTTCTTC
clone_size: .; v_call: TRBV11-1; j_call: TRBJ2-1; d_call: .; cdr3_aa: CASSPEGDDQFF; cdr3_nt: TGTGCCAGCAGCCCAGAGGGGGATGATCAGTTCTTC
clone_size: .; v_call: TRBV9; j_call: TRBJ2-7; d_call: .; cdr3_aa: CASSTGPEGRTYEQYF; cdr3_nt: TGTGCCAGCAGCACAGGTCCGGAGGGGCGGACCTACGAGCAGTACTTC
clone_size: many; v_call: TRBV4-2; j_call: TRBJ2-4; d_call: .; cdr3_aa: CASSPPIAKNIQYF; cdr3_nt: TGTGCCAGCAGCCCGCCGATAGCCAAAAACATTCAGTACTTC
clone_size: many; v_call: TRBV2; j_call: TRBJ1-5; d_call: .; cdr3_aa: CASSEVTARSNQPQHF; cdr3_nt: TGTGCCAGCAGTGAAGTAACAGCAAGGAGCAATCAGCCCCAGCATTTT
clone_size: medium-sized; v_call: TRBV7-8; j_call: TRBJ1-1; d_call: TRBD1; cdr3_aa: CASSRARGRNTEAFF; cdr3_nt: TGTGCCAGCAGCCGCGCAAGGGGGCGGAACACTGAAGCTTTCTTT
clone_size: many; v_call: TRBV19; j_call: TRBJ1-2; d_call: .; cdr3_aa: CASSIESFGSHGYTF; cdr3_nt: TGTGCCAGTAGTATAGAAAGTTTTGGGTCCCATGGCTACACCTTC
clone_size: large; v_call: TRBV7-7; j_call: TRBJ1-5; d_call: .; cdr3_aa: CASTLPGQDSNQPQHF; cdr3_nt: TGTGCTAGCACCCTTCCAGGACAAGATAGCAATCAGCCCCAGCATTTT
clone_size: many; v_call: TRBV27; j_call: TRBJ1-6; d_call: .; cdr3_aa: CASSFSGADSPLHF; cdr3_nt: TGTGCCAGCAGTTTTTCTGGGGCTGATTCACCCCTCCACTTT
clone_size: medium-sized; v_call: TRBV24-1; j_call: TRBJ2-5; d_call: .; cdr3_aa: CATSGSQETQYF; cdr3_nt: TGTGCCACCAGCGGATCACAAGAGACCCAGTACTTC
clone_size: many; v_call: TRBV5-6; j_call: TRBJ1-1; d_call: .; cdr3_aa: CASSLASGLWNTEAFF; cdr3_nt: TGTGCCAGCAGCTTGGCCTCGGGACTTTGGAACACTGAAGCTTTCTTT
clone_size: many; v_call: TRBV24-1; j_call: TRBJ1-1; d_call: .; cdr3_aa: CATRGGAEAFF; cdr3_nt: TGTGCCACCCGTGGCGGGGCCGAAGCTTTCTTT
clone_size: .; v_call: TRBV3-1; j_call: TRBJ1-2; d_call: .; cdr3_aa: CASSRGQDYGYTF; cdr3_nt: TGTGCCAGCAGCCGGGGACAAGACTATGGCTACACCTTC
clone_size: .; v_call: TRBV5-6; j_call: TRBJ1-1; d_call: .; cdr3_aa: CASSLEGSGNSPRHF; cdr3_nt: TGTGCCAGCAGCTTGGAGGGCAGCGGCAATTCACCGCGCCACTTT
clone_size: many; v_call: TRBV28; j_call: TRBJ1-4; d_call: TRBD1; cdr3_aa: CATADRAPTNEKLFF; cdr3_nt: TGTGCCACCGCAGACAGGGCTCCAACTAATGAAAAACTGTTTTTT
clone_size: .; v_call: TRBV19; j_call: TRBJ1-2; d_call: .; cdr3_aa: CASSKFYREARYGYTF; cdr3_nt: TGTGCCAGTAGTAAATTTTACAGGGAGGCTCGGTATGGCTACACCTTC
clone_size: few; v_call: TRBV19; j_call: TRBJ2-7; d_call: .; cdr3_aa: CASRAGQSQTYNEQYF; cdr3_nt: TGTGCCAGTAGGGCCGGACAGTCCCAAACCTACAATGAGCAGTACTTC
clone_size: many; v_call: TRBV5-6; j_call: TRBJ1-2; d_call: .; cdr3_aa: CASKGLFYGYTF; cdr3_nt: TGTGCCAGCAAGGGGCTGTTCTATGGCTACACCTTC
clone_size: medium-sized; v_call: TRBV6-1; j_call: TRBJ2-7; d_call: TRBD1; cdr3_aa: CASSDRPPGQGFGYEQYF; cdr3_nt: TGTGCCAGCAGTGACAGGCCCCCGGGACAGGGGTTTGGTTACGAGCAGTACTTC
clone_size: many; v_call: TRBV5-6; j_call: TRBJ1-3; d_call: .; cdr3_aa: CASSSIYSGNTIYF; cdr3_nt: TGTGCCAGCAGCTCGATATACTCTGGAAACACCATATATTTT
clone_size: medium-sized; v_call: TRBV28; j_call: TRBJ1-4; d_call: TRBD1; cdr3_aa: CASSRARKTGRGEKLFF; cdr3_nt: TGTGCCAGCAGTAGAGCCCGAAAGACAGGGAGGGGTGAAAAACTGTTTTTT
clone_size: few; v_call: TRBV18; j_call: TRBJ2-5; d_call: .; cdr3_aa: CASSSTDGGVETQYF; cdr3_nt: TGTGCCAGCTCATCTACGGATGGGGGAGTGGAGACCCAGTACTTC
clone_size: .; v_call: TRBV4-1; j_call: TRBJ2-1; d_call: .; cdr3_aa: CASSQAGNSYNEQFF; cdr3_nt: TGCGCCAGCAGTCAAGCGGGTAACTCCTACAATGAGCAGTTCTTC
clone_size: many; v_call: TRBV5-1; j_call: TRBJ2-1; d_call: .; cdr3_aa: CASSRPEVEQFF; cdr3_nt: TGCGCCAGCAGCCGGCCTGAAGTTGAGCAGTTCTTC
clone_size: many; v_call: TRBV11-1; j_call: TRBJ1-3; d_call: TRBD1; cdr3_aa: CASSATGLSGNTIYF; cdr3_nt: TGTGCCAGCAGCGCGACAGGGCTCTCTGGAAACACCATATATTTT